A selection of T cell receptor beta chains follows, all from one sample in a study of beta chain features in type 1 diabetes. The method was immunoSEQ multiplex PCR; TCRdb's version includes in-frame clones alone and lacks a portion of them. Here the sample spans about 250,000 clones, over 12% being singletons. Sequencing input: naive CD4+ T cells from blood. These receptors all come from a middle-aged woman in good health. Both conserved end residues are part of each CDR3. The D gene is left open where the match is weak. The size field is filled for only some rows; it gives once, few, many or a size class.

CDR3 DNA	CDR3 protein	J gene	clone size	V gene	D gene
TGTGCCAGCAGGGGGGAGGCGGAGACCCAGTACTTC	CASRGEAETQYF	TRBJ2-5	few	TRBV5-4	.
TGTGCCAGCAGTTACCTGGGACTTCAAAACACCGGGGAGCTGTTTTTT	CASSYLGLQNTGELFF	TRBJ2-2	.	TRBV5-6	.
TGTGCCAGCAGCCGCGGACAGGGGACCTACACTGAAGCTTTCTTT	CASSRGQGTYTEAFF	TRBJ1-1	few	TRBV7-2	TRBD1
TGTGCCATCAGTATTTTGGGCGGGGGACTCACAGATACGCAGTATTTT	CAISILGGGLTDTQYF	TRBJ2-3	few	TRBV10-3	TRBD2
TGTGCCAGCAGCTTCAGGGGGCCGTCCTACGAGCAGTACTTC	CASSFRGPSYEQYF	TRBJ2-7	.	TRBV5-6	TRBD1
TGTGCCAGCAGCAAAACAGGGGCCACGAGCACAGATACGCAGTATTTT	CASSKTGATSTDTQYF	TRBJ2-3	few	TRBV5-6	TRBD1
TGTGCCAGCAGCTTGGCCACTAGCGGGGTGGGAGAGTTCTTC	CASSLATSGVGEFF	TRBJ2-1	many	TRBV5-4	TRBD2
TGTGCCAGCAGCTTAGGTCCGGCGGGGGGCGCTTTCTTT	CASSLGPAGGAFF	TRBJ1-1	few	TRBV7-2	.
TGTGCCAGCTCTCGGGACTTCCAGCATAGCAATCAGCCCCAGCATTTT	CASSRDFQHSNQPQHF	TRBJ1-5	.	TRBV6-6	.
TGTGCCAGTACAGGGTTGGGTGGCTACACCTTC	CASTGLGGYTF	TRBJ1-2	few	TRBV19	.
TGTGCCAGCGCGGGACGTTATAATTCACCCCTCCACTTT	CASAGRYNSPLHF	TRBJ1-6	few	TRBV11-2	.
TGTGCCAGCTCACCACCTGGGGGGGGCCAAAATTCACCCCTCCACTTT	CASSPPGGGQNSPLHF	TRBJ1-6	.	TRBV18	.
TGTGCCAGCAGCCGAGACAATAGCGGAGAGACCCAGTACTTC	CASSRDNSGETQYF	TRBJ2-5	.	TRBV7-2	.
TGCAGCGTTATAGGGACACCCAGGAACTCCTACGAGCAGTACTTC	CSVIGTPRNSYEQYF	TRBJ2-7	few	TRBV29-1	.
TGTGCCAGCAGTGGAGGACTAGGTGGCACAGATACGCAGTATTTT	CASSGGLGGTDTQYF	TRBJ2-3	few	TRBV2	TRBD2
TGTGCCAGCACCTCGGGTGAAAAACTGTTTTTT	CASTSGEKLFF	TRBJ1-4	.	TRBV28	.
TGTGCCAGCAGTGAAGGGGACAGGGCCCCGTTCTTC	CASSEGDRAPFF	TRBJ2-1	.	TRBV2	TRBD1
TGTGCCACCACCGGGCAGGGGGACGAGACCCAGTACTTC	CATTGQGDETQYF	TRBJ2-5	few	TRBV10-3	TRBD1
TGTGCCAGCAGCTTAAGAGGCGGTAGCTCCTACGAGCAGTACTTC	CASSLRGGSSYEQYF	TRBJ2-7	few	TRBV7-2	.
TGCGCCAGCAGCTTGGGGGCTAATAGTAACGAGCAGTACTTC	CASSLGANSNEQYF	TRBJ2-7	.	TRBV5-1	.
TGTGCCAGCCGGGAGGGGTACAATGAGCAGTTCTTC	CASREGYNEQFF	TRBJ2-1	few	TRBV6-5	TRBD2
TGCGCCAGCAGCGTCACCCTAGCGGGGGCCTCCCCGTTCGGCGGGGAGCTGTTTTTT	CASSVTLAGASPFGGELFF	TRBJ2-2	.	TRBV5-1	TRBD2